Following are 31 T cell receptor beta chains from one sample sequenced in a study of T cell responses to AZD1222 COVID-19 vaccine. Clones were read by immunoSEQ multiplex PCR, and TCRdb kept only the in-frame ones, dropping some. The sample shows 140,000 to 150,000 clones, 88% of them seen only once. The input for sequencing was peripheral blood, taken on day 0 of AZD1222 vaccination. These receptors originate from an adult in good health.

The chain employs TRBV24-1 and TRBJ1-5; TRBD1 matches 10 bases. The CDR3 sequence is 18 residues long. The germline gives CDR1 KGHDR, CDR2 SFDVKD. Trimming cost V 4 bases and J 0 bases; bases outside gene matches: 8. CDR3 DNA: TGTGCCACCAGTGAGGGGTTCGGGACAGGGGATAGCAATCAGCCCCAGCATTTT. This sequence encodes CATSEGFGTGDSNQPQHF.

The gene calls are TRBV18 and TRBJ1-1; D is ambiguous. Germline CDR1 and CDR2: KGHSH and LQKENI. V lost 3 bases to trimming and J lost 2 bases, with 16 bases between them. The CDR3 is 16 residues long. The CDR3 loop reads CASSPFRLGDNTEAFF. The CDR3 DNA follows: TGTGCCAGCTCACCTTTTCGTCTGGGAGATAACACTGAAGCTTTCTTT.

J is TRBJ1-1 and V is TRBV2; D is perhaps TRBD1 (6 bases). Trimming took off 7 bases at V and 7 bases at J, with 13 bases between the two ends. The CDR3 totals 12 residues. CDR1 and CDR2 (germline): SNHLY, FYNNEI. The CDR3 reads CASNLGGDEAFF. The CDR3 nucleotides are TGTGCCAGCAACCTAGGGGGGGATGAAGCTTTCTTT. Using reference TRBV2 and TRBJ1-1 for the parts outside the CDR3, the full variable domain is EPEVTQTPSHQVTQMGQEVILRCVPISNHLYFYWYRQILGQKVEFLVSFYNNEISEKSEIFDDQFSVERPDGSNFTLKIRSTKLEDSAMYFCASNLGGDEAFFGQGTRLTVV.

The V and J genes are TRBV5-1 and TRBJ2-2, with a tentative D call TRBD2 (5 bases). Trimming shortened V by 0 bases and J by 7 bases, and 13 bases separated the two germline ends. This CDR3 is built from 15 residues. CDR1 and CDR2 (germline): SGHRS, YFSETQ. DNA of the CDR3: TGCGCCAGCAGCTTGGGCCGGGAAGGTGGCGGGGAGCTGTTTTTT. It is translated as CASSLGREGGGELFF.

The CDR3 loop reads CASRIQANTGELFF. The CDR3 DNA reads as TGCGCCAGCAGGATCCAGGCGAACACCGGGGAGCTGTTTTTT. The chain is built from TRBV4-1 and TRBJ2-2; D not resolved. The CDR3 runs to 14 residues. Germline CDR1 MGHRA, CDR2 YSYEKL. The V and J ends lost 6 bases and 0 bases respectively, with 8 bases between them.

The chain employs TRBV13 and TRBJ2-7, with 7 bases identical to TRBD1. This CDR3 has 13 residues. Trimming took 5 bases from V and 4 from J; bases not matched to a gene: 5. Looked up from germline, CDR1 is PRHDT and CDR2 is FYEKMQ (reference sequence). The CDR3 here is CASSRGQTYEQYF. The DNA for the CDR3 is TGTGCCAGCAGCCGGGGACAGACTTACGAGCAGTACTTC.

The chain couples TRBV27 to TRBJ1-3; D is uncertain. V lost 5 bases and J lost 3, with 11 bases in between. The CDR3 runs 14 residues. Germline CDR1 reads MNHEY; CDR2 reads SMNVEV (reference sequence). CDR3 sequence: CASSPMMGGNTIYF. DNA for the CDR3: TGTGCCAGCAGTCCAATGATGGGTGGAAACACCATATATTTT.

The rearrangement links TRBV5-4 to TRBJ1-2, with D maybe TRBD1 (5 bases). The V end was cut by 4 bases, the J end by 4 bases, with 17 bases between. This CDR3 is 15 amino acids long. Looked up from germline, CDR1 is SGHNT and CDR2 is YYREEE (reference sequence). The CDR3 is CASSGDGRSVYGYTF. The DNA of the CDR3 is TGTGCCAGCAGCGGGGACGGACGATCAGTCTATGGCTACACCTTC.

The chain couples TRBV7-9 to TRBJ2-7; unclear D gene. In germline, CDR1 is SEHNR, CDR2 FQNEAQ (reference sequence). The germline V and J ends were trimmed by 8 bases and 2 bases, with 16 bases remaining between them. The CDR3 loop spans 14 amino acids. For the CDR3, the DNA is TGTGCCAGCTCTGGGGTGAGCCTGCCCTACGAGCAGTACTTC. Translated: CASSGVSLPYEQYF.

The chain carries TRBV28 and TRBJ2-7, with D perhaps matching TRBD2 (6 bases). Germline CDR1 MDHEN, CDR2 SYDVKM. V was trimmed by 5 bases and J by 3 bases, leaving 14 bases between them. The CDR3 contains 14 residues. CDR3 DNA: TGTGCCAGCAGTCCGGGAGACAAGCGCTACGAGCAGTACTTC. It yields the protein CASSPGDKRYEQYF.

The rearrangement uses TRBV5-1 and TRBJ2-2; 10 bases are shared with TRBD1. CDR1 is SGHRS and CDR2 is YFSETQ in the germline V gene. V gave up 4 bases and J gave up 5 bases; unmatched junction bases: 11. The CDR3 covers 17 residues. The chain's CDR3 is CASSTTTGGAGTGELFF. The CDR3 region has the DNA TGCGCCAGCAGCACCACGACAGGGGGCGCGGGGACCGGGGAGCTGTTTTTT.

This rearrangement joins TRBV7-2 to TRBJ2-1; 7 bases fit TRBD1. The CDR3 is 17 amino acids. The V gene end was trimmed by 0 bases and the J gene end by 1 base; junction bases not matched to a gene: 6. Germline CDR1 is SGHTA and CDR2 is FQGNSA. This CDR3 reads CASSLASGTASYNEQFF. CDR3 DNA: TGTGCCAGCAGCTTAGCGAGTGGGACAGCATCCTACAATGAGCAGTTCTTC.

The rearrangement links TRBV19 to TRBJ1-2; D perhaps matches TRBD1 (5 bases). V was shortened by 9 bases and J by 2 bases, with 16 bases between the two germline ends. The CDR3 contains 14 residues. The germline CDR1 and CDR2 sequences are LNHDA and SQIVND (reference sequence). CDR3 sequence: CASFAGGTNYGYTF. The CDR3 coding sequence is TGTGCCAGCTTTGCCGGGGGGACCAACTATGGCTACACCTTC. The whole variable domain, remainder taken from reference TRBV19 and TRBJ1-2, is DGGITQSPKYLFRKEGQNVTLSCEQNLNHDAMYWYRQDPGQGLRLIYYSQIVNDFQKGDIAEGYSVSREKKESFPLTVTSAQKNPTAFYLCASFAGGTNYGYTFGSGTRLTVV.

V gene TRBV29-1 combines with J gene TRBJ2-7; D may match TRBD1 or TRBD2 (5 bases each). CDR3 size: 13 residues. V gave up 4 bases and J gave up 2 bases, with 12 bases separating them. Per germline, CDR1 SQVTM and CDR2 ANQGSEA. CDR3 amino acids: CSVGGDQTYEQYF. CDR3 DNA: TGCAGCGTTGGTGGGGACCAAACCTACGAGCAGTACTTC.

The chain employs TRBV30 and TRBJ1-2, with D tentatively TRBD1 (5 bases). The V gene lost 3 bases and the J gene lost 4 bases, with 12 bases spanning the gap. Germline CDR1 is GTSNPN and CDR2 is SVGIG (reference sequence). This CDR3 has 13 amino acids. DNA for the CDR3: TGTGCCTGGAGATTGCCCGGGGGCTATGGCTACACCTTC. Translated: CAWRLPGGYGYTF.

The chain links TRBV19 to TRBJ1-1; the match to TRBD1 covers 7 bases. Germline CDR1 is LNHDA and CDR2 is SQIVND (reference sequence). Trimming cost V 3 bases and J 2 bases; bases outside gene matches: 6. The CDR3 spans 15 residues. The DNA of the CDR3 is TGTGCCAGTAGTATGGGACAGCGAACAAACACTGAAGCTTTCTTT. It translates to CASSMGQRTNTEAFF.

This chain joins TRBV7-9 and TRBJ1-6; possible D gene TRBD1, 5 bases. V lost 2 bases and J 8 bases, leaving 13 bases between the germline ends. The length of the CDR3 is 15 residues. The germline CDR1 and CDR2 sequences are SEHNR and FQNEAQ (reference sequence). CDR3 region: CASSLKGSGYSPLHF. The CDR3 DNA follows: TGTGCCAGCAGCTTAAAGGGGTCCGGTTATTCACCCCTCCACTTT.

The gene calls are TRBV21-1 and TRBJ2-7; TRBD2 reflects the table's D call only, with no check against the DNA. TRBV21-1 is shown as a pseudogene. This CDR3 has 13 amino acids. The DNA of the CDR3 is TGTGCCAGCAGCAAGGAGTTTCCCTACGAGCAGTACTTC. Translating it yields CASSKEFPYEQYF.

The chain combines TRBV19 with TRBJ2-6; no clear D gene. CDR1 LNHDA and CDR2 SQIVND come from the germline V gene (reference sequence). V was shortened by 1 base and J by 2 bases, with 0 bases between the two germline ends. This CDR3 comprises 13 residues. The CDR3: CASSIAGANVLTF. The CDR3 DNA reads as TGTGCCAGTAGTATAGCTGGGGCCAACGTCCTGACTTTC.

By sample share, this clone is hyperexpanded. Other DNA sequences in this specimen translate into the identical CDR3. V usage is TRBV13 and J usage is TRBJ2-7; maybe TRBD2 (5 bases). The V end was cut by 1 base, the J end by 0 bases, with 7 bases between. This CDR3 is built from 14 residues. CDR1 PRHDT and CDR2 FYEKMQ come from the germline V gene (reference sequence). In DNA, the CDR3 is TGTGCCAGCAGCTTAGTCGGGGACTCCTACGAGCAGTACTTC. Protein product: CASSLVGDSYEQYF.

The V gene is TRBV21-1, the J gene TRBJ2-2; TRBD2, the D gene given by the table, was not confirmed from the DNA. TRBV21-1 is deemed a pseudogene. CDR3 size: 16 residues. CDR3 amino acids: CASSKEGGGNTGELFF. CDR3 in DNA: TGTGCCAGCAGCAAAGAAGGCGGGGGGAACACCGGGGAGCTGTTTTTT.

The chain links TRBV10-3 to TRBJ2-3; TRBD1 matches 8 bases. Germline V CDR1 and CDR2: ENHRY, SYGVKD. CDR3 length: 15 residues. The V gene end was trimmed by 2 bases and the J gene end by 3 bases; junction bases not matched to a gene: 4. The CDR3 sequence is CAISELGQGTDTQYF. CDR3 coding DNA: TGTGCCATCAGTGAGCTTGGACAGGGAACAGATACGCAGTATTTT.

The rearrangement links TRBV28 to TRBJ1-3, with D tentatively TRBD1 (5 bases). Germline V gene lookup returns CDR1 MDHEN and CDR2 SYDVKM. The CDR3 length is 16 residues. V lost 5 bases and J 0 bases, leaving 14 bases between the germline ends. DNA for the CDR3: TGTGCCAGCAGTCCCCGCGCCAGGGCCTCTGGAAACACCATATATTTT. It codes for CASSPRARASGNTIYF. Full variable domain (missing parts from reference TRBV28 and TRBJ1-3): DVKVTQSSRYLVKRTGEKVFLECVQDMDHENMFWYRQDPGLGLRLIYFSYDVKMKEKGDIPEGYSVSREKKERFSLILESASTNQTSMYLCASSPRARASGNTIYFGEGSWLTVV.

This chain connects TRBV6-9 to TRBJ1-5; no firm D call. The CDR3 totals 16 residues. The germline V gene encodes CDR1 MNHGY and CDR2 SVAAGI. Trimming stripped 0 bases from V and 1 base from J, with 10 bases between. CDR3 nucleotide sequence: TGTGCCAGCAGTTATTCGATTGCGGGGAGCAATCAGCCCCAGCATTTT. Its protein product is CASSYSIAGSNQPQHF.

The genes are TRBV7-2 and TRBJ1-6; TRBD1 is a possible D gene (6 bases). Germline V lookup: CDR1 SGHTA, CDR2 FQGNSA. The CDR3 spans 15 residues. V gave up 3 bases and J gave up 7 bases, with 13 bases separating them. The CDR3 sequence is CASSFGGQLNSPLHF. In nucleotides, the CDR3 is TGTGCCAGCAGCTTCGGGGGGCAGTTAAATTCACCCCTCCACTTT.

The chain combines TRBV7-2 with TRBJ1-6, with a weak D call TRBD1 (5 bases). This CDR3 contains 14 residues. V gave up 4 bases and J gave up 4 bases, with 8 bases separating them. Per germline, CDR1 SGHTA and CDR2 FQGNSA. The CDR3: CASSSTEYNSPLHF. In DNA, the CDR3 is TGTGCCAGCAGCTCGACAGAATATAATTCACCCCTCCACTTT.

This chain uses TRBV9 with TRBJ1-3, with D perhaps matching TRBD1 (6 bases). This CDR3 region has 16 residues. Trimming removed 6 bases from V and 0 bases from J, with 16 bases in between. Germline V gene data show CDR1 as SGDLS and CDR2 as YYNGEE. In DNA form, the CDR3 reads TGTGCCAGCACCCTAGACGGGGGCAGCTCTGGAAACACCATATATTTT. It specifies CASTLDGGSSGNTIYF.

The CDR3 bases are TGTGCTAGTGGTTTTGGAGGACAGGGGTTGGAAAAACTGTTTTTT. Protein sequence: CASGFGGQGLEKLFF. The chain couples TRBV12-5 to TRBJ1-4, with 9 bases that match TRBD1. Germline V gives CDR1 LGHNT, CDR2 FRNRAP. Trimming cost V 3 bases and J 8 bases; bases outside gene matches: 7. The CDR3 spans 15 residues.

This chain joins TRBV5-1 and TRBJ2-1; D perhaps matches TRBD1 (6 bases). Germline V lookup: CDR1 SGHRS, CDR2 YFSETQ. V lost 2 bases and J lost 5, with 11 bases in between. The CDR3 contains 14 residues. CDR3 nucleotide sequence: TGCGCCAGCAGCTTACAGGGAAGCAACAATGAGCAGTTCTTC. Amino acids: CASSLQGSNNEQFF.

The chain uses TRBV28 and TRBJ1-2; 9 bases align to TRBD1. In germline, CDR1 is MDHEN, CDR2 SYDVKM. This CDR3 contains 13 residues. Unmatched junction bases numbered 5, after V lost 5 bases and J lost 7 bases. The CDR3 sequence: CASSQGQGFGYTF. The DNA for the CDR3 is TGTGCCAGCAGTCAAGGACAGGGGTTTGGCTACACCTTC.

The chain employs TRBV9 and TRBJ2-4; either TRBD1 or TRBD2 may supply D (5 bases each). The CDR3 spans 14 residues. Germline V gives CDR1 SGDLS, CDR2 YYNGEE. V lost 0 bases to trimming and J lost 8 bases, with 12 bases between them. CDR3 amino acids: CASSVGRLGDIQYF. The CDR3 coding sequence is TGTGCCAGCAGCGTAGGGAGATTGGGGGACATTCAGTACTTC.